The rows below give T cell receptor beta chains drawn from one sample of a study of blood T cell repertoires in COVID-19. The assay was immunoSEQ multiplex PCR, and TCRdb's table has in-frame clones only and misses some. Of some 400,000 clones in the sample, approximately 89% were seen once. The sequenced sample was peripheral blood. The receptors derive from a woman aged 25 to 39 with COVID-19, enrolled during active disease. Each CDR3 is given with its conserved first and last residue. Fields, in order: CDR3 length, J gene, V gene, CDR3 protein.

>16|TRBJ2-3|TRBV3-1/TRBV3-2
CASSQFLAGGGDTQYF
>15|TRBJ2-3|TRBV27
CASREGLDDTDTQYF
>12|TRBJ2-5|TRBV29-1
CSAALAGETQYF
>11|TRBJ2-7|TRBV12-3/TRBV12-4
CASSPGGQQYF
>15|TRBJ1-1|TRBV19
CASSNTGGAITEAFF
>14|TRBJ2-7|TRBV9
CASSVEGTAYEQYF
>15|TRBJ1-4|TRBV5-4
CASSTQGLSDEKLFF
>15|TRBJ2-5|TRBV28
CASSFWASGQETQYF
>14|TRBJ1-1|TRBV7-9
CASSSMDRNTEAFF
>13|TRBJ2-7|TRBV9
CASSPRFSDEQYF
>12|TRBJ2-7|TRBV28
CASSSGRDEQYF
>17|TRBJ2-3|TRBV6-1
CASSEALAGVGTDTQYF
>16|TRBJ2-1|TRBV19
CASSLVTGGHRGEQFF
>14|TRBJ2-1|TRBV6-5
CASSSVGDYNEQFF
>15|TRBJ2-7|TRBV6-5
CATSQHPGISYEQYF
>14|TRBJ2-7|TRBV7-9
CASSQTGLADEQYF
>16|TRBJ2-7|TRBV4-1
CASSQDLSGSSYEQYF
>14|TRBJ2-7|TRBV5-8
CASRRRDSSYEQYF
>15|TRBJ1-4|TRBV9
CASSATGATNEKLFF
>13|TRBJ1-4|TRBV3-1/TRBV3-2
CASSQDRGEKLFF
>14|TRBJ1-1|TRBV9
CASSVAGTGDEAFF
>15|TRBJ2-7|TRBV18
CASSPRTSGNYEQYF
>13|TRBJ2-1|TRBV7-8
CASSSLGPNEQFF
>16|TRBJ2-1|TRBV25-1
CASSGTSGRAHNEQFF
>14|TRBJ1-4|TRBV10-3
CAISVGRDGEKLFF
>16|TRBJ2-1|TRBV6-1
CASSARDSRSYNEQFF
>15|TRBJ2-5|TRBV5-6
CASSLEGGAIETQYF
>16|TRBJ2-2|TRBV28
CASRFVGPSNTGELFF
>15|TRBJ2-1|TRBV6-5
CASSFGLAAYNEQFF
>15|TRBJ2-2|TRBV3-1/TRBV3-2
CASSLGLQDPGELFF
>15|TRBJ2-2|TRBV27
CASSMYRENTGELFF
>14|TRBJ2-7|TRBV7-3
CASSLNGNTYEQYF
>17|TRBJ2-1|TRBV9
CASSVAGGAGSGYEQFF
>14|TRBJ2-1|TRBV20-1
CSASRGTSYNEQFF
>15|TRBJ2-7|TRBV11-3
CASSLGLAGGVEQYF
>12|TRBJ2-5|TRBV27
CASSYRGETQYF
>15|TRBJ1-5|TRBV4-3
CASSHVRQGGQPQHF
>15|TRBJ2-7|TRBV6-4
CASSPTSGGPREQYF
>14|TRBJ2-7|TRBV5-4
CASSSRTGGHEQYF
>17|TRBJ1-4|TRBV28
CASSLPGTTTTYEKLFF